The 20 T cell receptor beta chains reported below all come from one sample, sequenced in a study of cytomegalovirus exposure and HLA in healthy donors. PCR was performed using 60 Vbeta and 13 Jbeta primers. Sequencing used immunoSEQ multiplex PCR; TCRdb keeps in-frame clones, though not all of them. The data show approximately 150,000 clones, roughly 80% seen once. The sample comprised PBMCs. The source of these receptors is a human donor in good health.

The chain has TRBV18 and TRBJ1-1; no clear D. Germline-derived CDR1 and CDR2 are KGHSH and LQKENI. The CDR3 is 13 amino acids. The ends were cut back, 1 base at V and 4 bases at J, with 7 bases in the middle. CDR3 in DNA: TGTGCCAGCTCACCACAGGGAGGCACTGAAGCTTTCTTT. Translating gives CASSPQGGTEAFF.

V and J are TRBV7-8 and TRBJ2-1, with TRBD1 identical over 10 bases. The germline V gene encodes CDR1 SGHVS and CDR2 FQNEAQ. The CDR3 is made up of 15 amino acids. The J segment lost 5 bases and the V segment lost 4 bases, leaving 5 bases of the junction unmatched. The CDR3 DNA reads TGTGCCAGCAGCTCCAGACAGGGGGCTAACAATGAGCAGTTCTTC. Its translation: CASSSRQGANNEQFF.

J is TRBJ1-5 and V is TRBV9; D remains ambiguous. Germline-derived CDR1 and CDR2 are SGDLS and YYNGEE. Deletions cut 4 bases from V and 9 bases from J, with 17 bases between. The length of the CDR3 is 14 residues. The CDR3 nucleotides read TGTGCCAGCAGCTCCGGGAGTAGGAGTCTGCCCCAGCATTTT. Amino acid sequence: CASSSGSRSLPQHF.

The genes are TRBV2 and TRBJ2-5; 8 bases are shared with TRBD2. Germline CDR1 is SNHLY and CDR2 is FYNNEI. This CDR3 spans 14 amino acids. V dropped 7 bases and J dropped 1; count of bases not matched to a gene: 5. The CDR3 reads CASTLRGGQETQYF. The CDR3 nucleotides read TGTGCCAGCACCTTACGGGGGGGCCAAGAGACCCAGTACTTC.

As DNA, the CDR3 is TGTGCCAGCAGCTCCCCCGGAAGCGGGGGGGCGGCTAGAAATGAGCAGTTCTTC. Translated, it gives CASSSPGSGGAARNEQFF. V gene TRBV11-3 combines with J gene TRBJ2-1; TRBD2 aligns across 10 bases. This CDR3 region has 18 residues. The germline gives CDR1 SGHNT, CDR2 YENEEA. The J segment lost 7 bases and the V segment lost 4 bases, leaving 16 bases of the junction unmatched.

The chain uses TRBV11-2 and TRBJ1-3, with 7 bases matching TRBD1. V lost 3 bases to trimming and J lost 6 bases; unmatched junction nucleotides: 5. CDR3 length: 14 residues. Germline CDR1 reads SGHAT; CDR2 reads FQNNGV. CDR3 sequence (DNA): TGTGCCAGCAGCTTGGGCAGGGGGGTAAACACCATATATTTT. This codes for CASSLGRGVNTIYF.

The chain joins TRBV6-5 to TRBJ1-4; D is unresolved. Per germline, CDR1 MNHEY and CDR2 SVGAGI. This CDR3 comprises 15 residues. V lost 6 bases and J 16 bases, leaving 27 bases between the germline ends. The CDR3: CASSPNHLVTKRRFF. The CDR3 bases are TGTGCCAGCAGCCCGAATCACCTGGTGACGAAAAGGAGGTTTTTT.

J is TRBJ2-5 and V is TRBV7-8; 11 bases map to TRBD2. This CDR3 region has 15 residues. After removal of 3 bases from V and 5 bases from J, the junction contained 5 bases not matched to a gene. From germline, CDR1 is SGHVS and CDR2 FQNEAQ. This CDR3 reads CASSFLAGGSETQYF. The CDR3 DNA is TGTGCCAGCAGCTTTCTAGCGGGGGGATCGGAGACCCAGTACTTC. Full variable domain (rest looked up from reference TRBV7-8 and TRBJ2-5): GAGVSQSPRYKVAKRGQDVALRCDPISGHVSLFWYQQALGQGPEFLTYFQNEAQLDKSGLPSDRFFAERPEGSVSTLKIQRTQQEDSAVYLCASSFLAGGSETQYFGPGTRLLVL.

The rearrangement links TRBV4-3 to TRBJ2-3; tentative D call: TRBD1 (5 bases). The length of the CDR3 is 16 residues. From germline, CDR1 is LGHNA and CDR2 YSLEER. V lost 3 bases, J lost 1 base, and 14 bases lay in between. The CDR3 spells CASSQGRGAGTDTQYF. The DNA of the CDR3 is TGCGCCAGCAGCCAGGGGCGAGGAGCCGGCACAGATACGCAGTATTTT.

The rearrangement links TRBV19 to TRBJ2-5, with TRBD2 matching 9 bases. The CDR3 length is 13 residues. Per germline, CDR1 LNHDA and CDR2 SQIVND (reference sequence). V trimming: 9 bases; J trimming: 4 bases; junction bases outside the gene matches: 6. This CDR3 is CASNLAGSETQYF. The CDR3 coding sequence is TGTGCCAGCAACCTAGCGGGGTCAGAGACCCAGTACTTC.

This clone was counted only a few times. The chain uses TRBV4-1 and TRBJ1-2; D unclear. CDR3 size: 16 residues. V lost 3 bases and J 5 bases, leaving 19 bases between the germline ends. Germline V gene sequence: CDR1 MGHRA, CDR2 YSYEKL. The chain's CDR3 is CASSQTSGGSGYGYTF. CDR3 bases: TGCGCCAGCAGCCAGACCTCCGGCGGGTCAGGATATGGCTACACCTTC.

The rearrangement uses TRBV6-6 and TRBJ2-5, with D tentatively TRBD2 (5 bases). V was clipped by 0 bases and J by 3 bases, with 5 bases between them. Germline CDR1 is MNHNY and CDR2 is SVGAGI (reference sequence). The CDR3 spans 13 residues. In DNA form, the CDR3 reads TGTGCCAGCAGTTACTCGACTAAAGAGACCCAGTACTTC. Its translation is CASSYSTKETQYF.

This clone was recorded once. This sequence joins TRBV6-5 and TRBJ1-1; 8 bases map to TRBD1. With V trimmed by 2 bases and J by 5 bases, 4 bases remained unmatched. The CDR3 is made up of 14 amino acids. Per the germline V gene, CDR1 is MNHEY and CDR2 is SVGAGI. CDR3 in amino acids: CASSYGTGRTEAFF. CDR3 sequence (DNA): TGTGCCAGCAGTTACGGGACAGGACGGACTGAAGCTTTCTTT.

The chain combines TRBV7-8 with TRBJ2-7; TRBD2 matches at 8 bases. This CDR3 contains 14 residues. With 5 bases clipped from V and 7 bases from J, the junction kept 10 bases outside the gene matches. Germline CDR1 is SGHVS and CDR2 is FQNEAQ. The DNA of the CDR3 is TGTGCCAGCAGCCGGCGGGCTACGGGGGGGGAGCAGTACTTC. This codes for CASSRRATGGEQYF. The full variable domain, rest sourced from reference TRBV7-8 and TRBJ2-7, is GAGVSQSPRYKVAKRGQDVALRCDPISGHVSLFWYQQALGQGPEFLTYFQNEAQLDKSGLPSDRFFAERPEGSVSTLKIQRTQQEDSAVYLCASSRRATGGEQYFGPGTRLTVT.

The rearrangement joins TRBV5-4 to TRBJ2-1; TRBD1 matches 9 bases. The germline gives CDR1 SGHNT, CDR2 YYREEE (reference sequence). The length of the CDR3 is 16 residues. V was clipped by 4 bases and J by 5 bases; unmatched bases: 10. The CDR3 sequence: CASSQIGQGKDNEQFF. CDR3 coding DNA: TGTGCCAGCAGCCAGATAGGACAGGGGAAAGACAATGAGCAGTTCTTC. The complete variable domain, with remaining parts taken from reference TRBV5-4 and TRBJ2-1, reads ETGVTQSPTHLIKTRGQQVTLRCSSQSGHNTVSWYQQALGQGPQFIFQYYREEENGRGNFPPRFSGLQFPNYSSELNVNALELDDSALYLCASSQIGQGKDNEQFFGPGTRLTVL.

The chain joins TRBV4-2 to TRBJ1-6; D might be TRBD1 (6 bases). Trimming shortened V by 0 bases and J by 8 bases, and 14 bases separated the two germline ends. The CDR3 consists of 16 residues. CDR1 and CDR2 from the germline V gene are LGHNA and YNFKEQ. CDR3 nucleotides: TGTGCCAGCAGCCAAGATTTCGGGCAGGGGTATTCACCCCTCCACTTT. It yields the protein CASSQDFGQGYSPLHF.

DNA for the CDR3: TGTGCCAGCAGCTTGGCTACGGGACTCCTAAGCACAGATACGCAGTATTTT. It is translated as CASSLATGLLSTDTQYF. This sequence joins TRBV5-6 and TRBJ2-3; TRBD2 is a possible D gene (6 bases). The CDR3 length is 17 residues. V lost 0 bases and J lost 0, with 14 bases in between. CDR1 SGHDT and CDR2 YYEEEE come from the germline V gene.

The chain links TRBV6-4 to TRBJ2-7; 7 bases fit TRBD2. The germline gives CDR1 MRHNA, CDR2 SNTAGT. There are 15 residues in the CDR3. The J segment lost 3 bases and the V segment lost 0 bases, leaving 5 bases of the junction unmatched. The CDR3 reads CASSDSTSNVYEQYF. CDR3 sequence (DNA): TGTGCCAGCAGTGACTCGACTAGCAACGTCTACGAGCAGTACTTC.

The chain recombines TRBV7-6 with TRBJ2-7, with 9 bases matching TRBD1. The V and J ends lost 5 bases and 5 bases, in that order; junction bases with no gene match: 7. The CDR3 is 14 amino acids. The germline CDR1 and CDR2 sequences are SGHVS and FNYEAQ. CDR3: CASSPGQGGDEQYF. Here the CDR3 DNA reads TGTGCCAGCAGCCCGGGACAGGGAGGCGACGAGCAGTACTTC.

CDR3 bases: TGTGCCAGCAGTGGGACAGGGGTTAGCGGCTACACCTTC. This gives the protein CASSGTGVSGYTF. V usage is TRBV7-9 and J usage is TRBJ1-2, with TRBD1 identical over 10 bases. V was clipped by 6 bases and J by 8 bases; unmatched bases: 6. The CDR3 covers 13 residues. CDR1 and CDR2 from the germline V gene are SEHNR and FQNEAQ (reference sequence).